This T cell receptor (beta chain) appears in the sequencing data of a study of blood T cell repertoires in COVID-19. Whole-study context: Spain, Italy and the United States supplied samples that represented acute and convalescent COVID-19. Sources were T cells, B-cell-depleted T cells, or PBMCs; the material itself was cDNA or gDNA.

Original processing methods: Nucleated cell counts were estimated from reference gene primer amplification. Assay used: immunoSEQ multiplex PCR; TCRdb lists only in-frame clones, some missing. Clone size and the V and J calls come from that table; the DNA yielded D and trimming. There are approximately 150,000 clones in the sample; around 85% occur only once, and about 8.8% lies in the top ten. Followed over time, Seattle patients had been enrolled while infection was active. Germline V gene lookup returns CDR1 SGHTA and CDR2 FQGNSA. This CDR3 is 15 amino acids long. V shed 5 bases and J shed 1 base, with 12 bases lying between them.

The sequenced material came from peripheral blood. The chain couples TRBV7-2 to TRBJ2-1, with D perhaps TRBD2 (6 bases). This sequence was found in a woman at least 80 years old with COVID-19, enrolled during active disease. The CDR3 nucleotides are TGTGCCAGCAGCCCGCGGGGCCAGTCCTACAATGAGCAGTTCTTC. Translation gives CASSPRGQSYNEQFF.